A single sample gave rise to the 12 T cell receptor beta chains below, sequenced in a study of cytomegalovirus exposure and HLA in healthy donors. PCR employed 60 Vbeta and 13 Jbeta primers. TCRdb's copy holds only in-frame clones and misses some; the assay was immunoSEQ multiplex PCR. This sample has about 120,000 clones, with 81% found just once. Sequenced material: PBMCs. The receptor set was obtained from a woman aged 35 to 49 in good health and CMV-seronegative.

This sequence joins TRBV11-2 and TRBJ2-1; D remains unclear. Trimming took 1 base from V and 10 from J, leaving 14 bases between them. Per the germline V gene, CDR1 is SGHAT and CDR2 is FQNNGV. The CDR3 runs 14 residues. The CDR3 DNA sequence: TGTGCCAGCAGCTTAGTGGATCTAGAGAACGAGCAGTTCTTC. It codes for CASSLVDLENEQFF.

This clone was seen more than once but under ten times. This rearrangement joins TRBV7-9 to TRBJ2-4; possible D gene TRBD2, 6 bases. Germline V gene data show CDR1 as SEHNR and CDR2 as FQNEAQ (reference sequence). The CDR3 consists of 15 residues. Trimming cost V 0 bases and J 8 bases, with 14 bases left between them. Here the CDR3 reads CASSLALWGVDIQYF. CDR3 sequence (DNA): TGTGCCAGCAGCTTAGCATTGTGGGGGGTAGACATTCAGTACTTC.

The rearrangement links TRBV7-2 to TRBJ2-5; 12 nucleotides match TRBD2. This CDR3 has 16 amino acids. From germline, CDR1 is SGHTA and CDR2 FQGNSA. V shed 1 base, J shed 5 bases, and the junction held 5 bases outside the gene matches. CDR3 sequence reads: CASSLGLAGGLETQYF. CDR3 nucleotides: TGTGCCAGCAGCTTAGGCCTAGCGGGGGGGCTTGAGACCCAGTACTTC.

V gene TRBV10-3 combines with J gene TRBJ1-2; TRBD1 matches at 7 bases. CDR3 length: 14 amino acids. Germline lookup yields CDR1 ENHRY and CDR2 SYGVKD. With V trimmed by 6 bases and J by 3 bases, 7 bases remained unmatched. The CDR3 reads CAIRQGGGYYGYTF. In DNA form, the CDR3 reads TGTGCCATCAGGCAGGGGGGCGGCTACTATGGCTACACCTTC.

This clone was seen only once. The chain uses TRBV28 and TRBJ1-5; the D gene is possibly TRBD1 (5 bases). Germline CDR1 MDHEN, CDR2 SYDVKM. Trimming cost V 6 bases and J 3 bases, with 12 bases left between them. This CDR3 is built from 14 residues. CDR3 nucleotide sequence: TGTGCCAGCAGCCCCGGGGGATACAATCAGCCCCAGCATTTT. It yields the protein CASSPGGYNQPQHF.

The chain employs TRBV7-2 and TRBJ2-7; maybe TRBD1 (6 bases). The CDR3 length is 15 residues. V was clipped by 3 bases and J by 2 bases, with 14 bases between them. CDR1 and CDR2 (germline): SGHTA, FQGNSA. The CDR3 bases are TGTGCCAGCAGCTTTTGGACAGTAGGCCCCTACGAGCAGTACTTC. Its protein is CASSFWTVGPYEQYF.

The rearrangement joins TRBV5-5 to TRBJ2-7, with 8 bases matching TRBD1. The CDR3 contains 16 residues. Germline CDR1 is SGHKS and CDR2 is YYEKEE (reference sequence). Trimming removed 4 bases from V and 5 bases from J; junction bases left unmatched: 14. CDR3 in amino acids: CASSLGTRTGINEQYF. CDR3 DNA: TGTGCCAGCAGCCTGGGGACCCGGACAGGGATCAACGAGCAGTACTTC.

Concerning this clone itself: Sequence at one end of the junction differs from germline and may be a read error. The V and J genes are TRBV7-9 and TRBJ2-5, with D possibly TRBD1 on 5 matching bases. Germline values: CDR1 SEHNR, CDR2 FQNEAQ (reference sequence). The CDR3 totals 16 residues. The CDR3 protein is CSSSWNQGPFQETQYF. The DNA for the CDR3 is TGTTCCAGCAGCTGGAATCAGGGCCCCTTCCAAGAGACCCAGTACTTC.

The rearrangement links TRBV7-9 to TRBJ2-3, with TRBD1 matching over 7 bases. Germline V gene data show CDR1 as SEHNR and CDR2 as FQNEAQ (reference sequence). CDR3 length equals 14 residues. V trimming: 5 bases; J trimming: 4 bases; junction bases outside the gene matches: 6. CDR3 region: CASSLRGKSDTQYF. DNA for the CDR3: TGTGCCAGCAGCCTCAGGGGGAAGTCAGATACGCAGTATTTT.

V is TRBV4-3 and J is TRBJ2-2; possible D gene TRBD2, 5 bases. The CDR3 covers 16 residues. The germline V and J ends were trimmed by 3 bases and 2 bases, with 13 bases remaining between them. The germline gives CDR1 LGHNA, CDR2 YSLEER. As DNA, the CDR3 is TGCGCCAGCAGCCATAAACCGGGATTTAACACCGGGGAGCTGTTTTTT. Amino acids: CASSHKPGFNTGELFF.

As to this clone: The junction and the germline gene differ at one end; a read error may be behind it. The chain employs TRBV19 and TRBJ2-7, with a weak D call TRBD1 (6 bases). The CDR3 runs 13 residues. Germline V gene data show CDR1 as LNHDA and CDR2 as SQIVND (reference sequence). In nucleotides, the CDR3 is TGTGCCAGTAGTTTAGACCAGGGGTACGAGCAGTACTTC. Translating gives CASSLDQGYEQYF.

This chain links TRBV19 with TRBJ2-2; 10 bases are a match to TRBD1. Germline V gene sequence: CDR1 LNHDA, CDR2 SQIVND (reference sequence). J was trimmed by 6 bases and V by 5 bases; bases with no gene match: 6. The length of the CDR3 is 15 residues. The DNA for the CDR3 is TGTGCCAGTAGTGCCCGGGACAGGGGACCCGGGGAGCTGTTTTTT. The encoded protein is CASSARDRGPGELFF.